A selection of T cell receptor beta chains follows, all from one sample in a study of human T cells and chemical hapten exposure. TCRdb re-derived calls from the RACE reads in MiXCR, one entry per CDR3 protein. The sample shows 190,000 or so distinct CDR3 sequences, around 30% of them seen only once. The sample was whole blood, taken in connection with sensitization to the hapten diphenylcyclopropenone (DPC). Source of these receptors: a woman between 25 and 40 years old with alopecia areata. Some clones in this sample may be carry-over from other donors' samples. The conserved cysteine and the conserved F or W are not part of the CDR3 here. The order of the fields is V gene, clone size, D gene, CDR3 protein. A D gene is named only where the DNA matches it firmly. Size is omitted from some rows. Given values are once, few, many or a class for expanded clones.

V gene: TRBV29-1; clone size: -; D gene: -; CDR3 protein: SVEARWAQY
V gene: TRBV14; clone size: -; D gene: -; CDR3 protein: ASSWGRGSPLH
V gene: TRBV6-2/TRBV6-3; clone size: -; D gene: -; CDR3 protein: ASSYSMMTAYGYT
V gene: TRBV5-1; clone size: few; D gene: -; CDR3 protein: ASSEGATGELF
V gene: TRBV6-5; clone size: few; D gene: -; CDR3 protein: ASSQQGNQPQH
V gene: TRBV4-1; clone size: many; D gene: -; CDR3 protein: ASSQDRGNSAESSYNEQF
V gene: TRBV20-1; clone size: -; D gene: TRBD2; CDR3 protein: SATPGTSAREQETQY
V gene: TRBV4-1; clone size: few; D gene: TRBD1; CDR3 protein: ASSIPGQGVNQPQH
V gene: TRBV28; clone size: -; D gene: -; CDR3 protein: ASSPVRSGTNNYGYT
V gene: TRBV5-1; clone size: -; D gene: -; CDR3 protein: ASSLKRVGTEAF
V gene: TRBV4-2; clone size: -; D gene: -; CDR3 protein: ASRGLFSTDTQY
V gene: TRBV20-1; clone size: -; D gene: -; CDR3 protein: SARVDRTVLNTGELF
V gene: TRBV10-3; clone size: -; D gene: -; CDR3 protein: AIRGTVNSYEQY
V gene: TRBV7-2; clone size: few; D gene: TRBD2; CDR3 protein: ASSPLASGADTQY
V gene: TRBV6-5; clone size: -; D gene: TRBD1; CDR3 protein: ASSSRQGSNQPQH
V gene: TRBV11-2; clone size: -; D gene: -; CDR3 protein: ASSLDLALGTDTQY
V gene: TRBV7-2; clone size: few; D gene: TRBD2; CDR3 protein: ASSSGLAYEQF
V gene: TRBV9; clone size: -; D gene: TRBD1; CDR3 protein: ASSAGPEGADEQY
V gene: TRBV10-2; clone size: -; D gene: TRBD1; CDR3 protein: ASSEPGQGVDTQY
V gene: TRBV18; clone size: few; D gene: -; CDR3 protein: ASSPANTEAF
V gene: TRBV19; clone size: -; D gene: -; CDR3 protein: ASSIGTGNQPQH
V gene: TRBV20-1; clone size: few; D gene: -; CDR3 protein: SASWPGDNEQF
V gene: TRBV6-2/TRBV6-3; clone size: few; D gene: TRBD1; CDR3 protein: ASSYWQGDNEQF
V gene: TRBV20-1; clone size: -; D gene: TRBD2; CDR3 protein: SARMVAGGETDTQY
V gene: TRBV28; clone size: few; D gene: TRBD1; CDR3 protein: ASSDRAEKLF
V gene: TRBV12-3/TRBV12-4; clone size: many; D gene: -; CDR3 protein: ASSLRVGNQPQH
V gene: TRBV28; clone size: -; D gene: TRBD1; CDR3 protein: AGTTPTGEAF
V gene: TRBV29-1; clone size: few; D gene: TRBD2; CDR3 protein: SAGRASGTYNEQF
V gene: TRBV15; clone size: -; D gene: TRBD1; CDR3 protein: ATSAPRGGGNTEAF
V gene: TRBV5-5; clone size: few; D gene: TRBD1; CDR3 protein: ASSHAGQETYEQY
V gene: TRBV18; clone size: -; D gene: -; CDR3 protein: ASSPGGGNTEAF
V gene: TRBV7-2; clone size: few; D gene: -; CDR3 protein: ASSRSKDSKETQY
V gene: TRBV28; clone size: few; D gene: TRBD2; CDR3 protein: ASSSGLATYNEQF
V gene: TRBV28; clone size: -; D gene: TRBD2; CDR3 protein: ASSPRLAGEGETQY
V gene: TRBV28; clone size: -; D gene: TRBD1; CDR3 protein: ASSLSTGAGGDTEAF
V gene: TRBV6-2/TRBV6-3; clone size: many; D gene: -; CDR3 protein: ASSTTGRVTEAF
V gene: TRBV28; clone size: -; D gene: -; CDR3 protein: ASSGGARAGANVLT
V gene: TRBV7-2; clone size: -; D gene: -; CDR3 protein: ASSLVPRDKPQH
V gene: TRBV15; clone size: -; D gene: -; CDR3 protein: ATSRAGLGNTEAF
V gene: TRBV15; clone size: few; D gene: -; CDR3 protein: ATSREDQPQH
V gene: TRBV6-5; clone size: few; D gene: TRBD2; CDR3 protein: ASSYSDGGYLYNEQF
V gene: TRBV29-1; clone size: -; D gene: TRBD2; CDR3 protein: SVGLAGGVNEQF
V gene: TRBV28; clone size: -; D gene: -; CDR3 protein: ASSATAGNEKLF
V gene: TRBV29-1; clone size: few; D gene: -; CDR3 protein: SVGHGGMNTEAF